The 28 T cell receptor beta chains reported below all come from one sample, sequenced in a study of early T cells in non-severe SARS-CoV-2 infection (TCRdb year 2021). Libraries were prepared through 5' RACE. Sequenced on a NextSeq 500. In TCRdb, the public reads were trimmed at Q25 with fastp and aligned with MiXCR, with productive beta chains retained. Each record represents a unique CDR3 protein, reported with the most common genes and DNA among its rows. The sample yields 50,000 to 70,000 distinct CDR3 sequences; 8% to 10% were counted once. Of the sample, over 8.5% falls within the top ten clones. What was sequenced was whole blood. All receptors derive from an adult who was a healthcare worker with PCR-confirmed SARS-CoV-2 infection or an uninfected control (not recorded which).

A note on this clonotype: With a much larger clone just one base away, this may be a read error. This rearrangement joins TRBV7-3 to TRBJ2-3, with TRBD2 identical over 9 bases. V lost 5 bases, J lost 6 bases, and 18 bases stayed unmatched. CDR1 is SGHTA and CDR2 is FQGTGA in the germline V gene. This CDR3 spans 18 amino acids. The CDR3 DNA is TGTGCCAGCAGCCCAACCCCCGGACTAGCGAGAGTAGCGGATACGCAGTATTTT. It encodes CASSPTPGLARVADTQYF.

This clonotype was observed many times. The gene calls are TRBV19 and TRBJ2-5, with a tentative D call TRBD2 (6 bases). This CDR3 is built from 15 residues. The V end was cut by 8 bases, the J end by 2 bases, with 18 bases between. The germline CDR1 and CDR2 sequences are LNHDA and SQIVND (reference sequence). CDR3 DNA: TGTGCCAGTGGGAGGTCGTTGGCCTTGCAAGAGACCCAGTACTTC. Translation gives CASGRSLALQETQYF.

This clonotype came up many times. The chain links TRBV5-1 to TRBJ2-7; D is possibly TRBD1 (5 bases). This CDR3 spans 14 amino acids. Germline-derived CDR1 and CDR2 are SGHRS and YFSETQ. Deletions cut 4 bases from V and 3 bases from J, with 14 bases between. The DNA of the CDR3 is TGCGCCAGCAGCCCCCGGGTGGGGCTCTACGAGCAGTACTTC. It yields the protein CASSPRVGLYEQYF.

This clonotype was observed many times. The chain has TRBV20-1 and TRBJ2-7; TRBD1 might be the D (5 bases). The CDR3 is made up of 12 amino acids. CDR1 is DFQATT, CDR2 SNEGSKA, per germline (reference sequence). CDR3 amino acids: CLTTGVPYEQYF. The CDR3 nucleotides read TGCCTAACCACAGGAGTACCCTACGAGCAGTACTTC.

This clonotype was recorded many times. The chain combines TRBV20-1 with TRBJ2-7; D gene ambiguous. Germline assignment: CDR1 DFQATT and CDR2 SNEGSKA (reference sequence). Trimming shortened V by 3 bases and J by 2 bases, and 14 bases separated the two germline ends. CDR3 length equals 14 residues. In DNA form, the CDR3 reads TGCAGTGCTAGCGCCCCCAGAAATGCCTACGAGCAGTACTTC. This sequence encodes CSASAPRNAYEQYF.

The sample holds a few counts of this clonotype. V usage is TRBV6-5 and J usage is TRBJ1-2; D is unclear. Germline assignment: CDR1 MNHEY and CDR2 SVGAGI. Between the trimmed V and J ends, which lost 8 bases and 0 bases, there was a span of 10 bases. This CDR3 has 13 residues. This CDR3 is CASGVAPNYGYTF. In DNA form, the CDR3 reads TGTGCCAGCGGGGTGGCACCTAACTATGGCTACACCTTC.

This clonotype was recorded a few times. The rearrangement joins TRBV7-9 to TRBJ2-6, with no clear D. V dropped 3 bases and J dropped 0 bases, with 15 bases sitting between them. The CDR3 spans 18 residues. Per germline, CDR1 SEHNR and CDR2 FQNEAQ (reference sequence). The CDR3 here is CASSFSSGPSSGANVLTF. The CDR3 nucleotides are TGTGCCAGCAGCTTTAGTTCCGGGCCCTCCTCTGGGGCCAACGTCCTGACTTTC. The full variable domain, with the rest looked up from reference TRBV7-9 and TRBJ2-6, is DTGVSQNPRHKITKRGQNVTFRCDPISEHNRLYWYRQTLGQGPEFLTYFQNEAQLEKSRLLSDRFSAERPKGSFSTLEIQRTEQGDSAMYLCASSFSSGPSSGANVLTFGAGSRLTVL.

This clonotype appeared a few times. The rearrangement joins TRBV29-1 to TRBJ2-5; D is ambiguous. The CDR3 extends over 12 amino acids. V dropped 4 bases and J dropped 4 bases, with 10 bases sitting between them. The germline CDR1 and CDR2 sequences are SQVTM and ANQGSEA. Written as DNA, the CDR3 is TGCAGCGTTGTGGAGATCCGAGAGACCCAGTACTTC. This translates into CSVVEIRETQYF.

Many counts were recorded for this clonotype. V usage is TRBV19 and J usage is TRBJ1-5, with a tentative D call TRBD1 (5 bases). Trimming took 1 base from V and 0 from J, leaving 10 bases between them. CDR3 length: 16 residues. In germline, CDR1 is LNHDA, CDR2 SQIVND (reference sequence). In nucleotides, the CDR3 is TGTGCCAGTAGTATAGGTCGGGGCTATAGCAATCAGCCCCAGCATTTT. Translation: CASSIGRGYSNQPQHF. The full variable domain, in which reference TRBV19 and TRBJ1-5 provide the parts outside the CDR3, is DGGITQSPKYLFRKEGQNVTLSCEQNLNHDAMYWYRQDPGQGLRLIYYSQIVNDFQKGDIAEGYSVSREKKESFPLTVTSAQKNPTAFYLCASSIGRGYSNQPQHFGDGTRLSIL.

The chain recombines TRBV12-3 or TRBV12-4 with TRBJ2-3, with D hard to call. Trimming removed 0 bases from V and 4 bases from J, with 2 bases in between. This CDR3 has 12 residues. CDR3 DNA sequence: TGTGCCAGCAGTTTAGCAGCAGATACGCAGTATTTT. Its protein is CASSLAADTQYF.

Many counts were recorded for this clonotype. This chain uses TRBV11-2 with TRBJ2-1; 9 bases agree with TRBD2. Unmatched junction bases numbered 7, after V lost 2 bases and J lost 8 bases. Germline V gives CDR1 SGHAT, CDR2 FQNNGV. The CDR3 is 15 amino acids. CDR3 nucleotide sequence: TGTGCCAGCAGCTTATCGGGACTAGCACTCGATGAGCAGTTCTTC. Its translation: CASSLSGLALDEQFF.

This clonotype was found a few times. V usage is TRBV20-1 and J usage is TRBJ2-3; the D gene is possibly TRBD2 (5 bases). V dropped 3 bases and J dropped 5 bases, with 15 bases sitting between them. Germline V gene sequence: CDR1 DFQATT, CDR2 SNEGSKA (reference sequence). The CDR3 has 14 residues. The CDR3 region is CSARNRGVGDTQYF. As DNA, the CDR3 is TGCAGTGCTAGGAATCGGGGTGTGGGAGATACGCAGTATTTT.

This clonotype was counted a few times. The chain has TRBV5-1 and TRBJ2-7; TRBD2 might be the D (6 bases). The CDR3 has 13 residues. The V end lost 5 bases, the J end lost 4 bases, and 13 bases lay between the germline ends. Germline lookup yields CDR1 SGHRS and CDR2 YFSETQ. The chain's CDR3 is CASSPISGYEQYF. The CDR3 DNA sequence: TGCGCCAGCAGTCCTATTAGCGGTTACGAGCAGTACTTC.

This clonotype has ten or more counts. The rearrangement joins TRBV30 to TRBJ1-4, with 9 positions matching TRBD1. Germline CDR1 is GTSNPN and CDR2 is SVGIG (reference sequence). The CDR3 covers 16 residues. Losses at the gene ends were 1 base for V and 7 bases for J; bases not matched to a gene: 10. CDR3 amino acids: CAWSGMRTGAAEKLFF. For the CDR3, the DNA is TGTGCCTGGAGTGGAATGAGGACAGGGGCGGCTGAAAAACTGTTTTTT.

There are many counts of this clonotype. This sequence joins TRBV7-9 and TRBJ2-1; D is unresolved. The CDR3 covers 14 residues. CDR1 and CDR2 from the germline V gene are SEHNR and FQNEAQ (reference sequence). The V and J ends lost 3 bases and 0 bases respectively, with 6 bases between them. In nucleotides, the CDR3 is TGTGCCAGCAGCTTGGCTAGCTCCTACAATGAGCAGTTCTTC. It encodes CASSLASSYNEQFF.

This clonotype appeared a few times. One junction end does not reproduce the germline sequence, and a read error may be involved. The chain recombines TRBV3-1 with TRBJ2-7, with D possibly being TRBD1 or TRBD2 (6 bases each). This CDR3 is built from 13 residues. Looked up from germline, CDR1 is LGHDT and CDR2 is YNNKEL (reference sequence). As DNA, the CDR3 is TGTGCCAGCAGGCAAGTCGGGGGCCACGAGCAGTACTTC. This gives the protein CASRQVGGHEQYF.

This clonotype was observed many times. The gene calls are TRBV27 and TRBJ2-7; a weak D match, TRBD1 (6 bases). V lost 5 bases, J lost 2 bases, and 10 bases lay in between. From germline, CDR1 is MNHEY and CDR2 SMNVEV (reference sequence). This CDR3 contains 13 residues. Written as DNA, the CDR3 is TGTGCCAGCAGTGAGGACAGTCCCTACGAGCAGTACTTC. Residues: CASSEDSPYEQYF.

In this sample, this clonotype turned up many times. The chain has TRBV20-1 and TRBJ2-4; possibly TRBD1 for D (5 bases). This CDR3 is 15 amino acids long. Germline-derived CDR1 and CDR2 are DFQATT and SNEGSKA (reference sequence). Trimming removed 5 bases at V and 0 bases at J, with 14 bases between. In DNA, the CDR3 is TGCAGTGCTGGCAGGGTGGGGCTAGCCAAAAACATTCAGTACTTC. Its protein is CSAGRVGLAKNIQYF.

This clonotype was observed at least ten times. The gene calls are TRBV10-3 and TRBJ2-7; 7 nucleotides match TRBD1. The CDR3 totals 14 residues. Trimming cost V 3 bases and J 3 bases; bases outside gene matches: 5. CDR1 is ENHRY and CDR2 is SYGVKD in the germline V gene. This CDR3 reads CAISEIGTDYEQYF. Written as DNA, the CDR3 is TGTGCCATCAGTGAAATAGGGACAGACTACGAGCAGTACTTC.

This clonotype showed up many times. The chain links TRBV5-6 to TRBJ1-1; D is uncertain. CDR3 size: 11 residues. The germline gives CDR1 SGHDT, CDR2 YYEEEE. V shed 5 bases and J shed 8 bases, with 10 bases lying between them. The CDR3 loop is CASSGGAEAFF. CDR3 DNA sequence: TGTGCCAGCAGTGGTGGAGCGGAAGCTTTCTTT. Combining the CDR3 with reference TRBV5-6 and TRBJ1-1 gives the whole variable domain DAGVTQSPTHLIKTRGQQVTLRCSPKSGHDTVSWYQQALGQGPQFIFQYYEEEERQRGNFPDRFSGHQFPNYSSELNVNALLLGDSALYLCASSGGAEAFFGQGTRLTVV.

This clonotype was seen at least ten times. A junction boundary mismatches the germline segment, possibly from a read error. The chain employs TRBV7-7 and TRBJ2-3; tentative D call: TRBD2 (5 bases). The CDR3 extends over 14 amino acids. Germline lookup yields CDR1 SSHAT and CDR2 FNYEAQ (reference sequence). The CDR3 loop is CASSLAPGTDTQYF. The CDR3 DNA is TGTGCTAGCAGCTTAGCGCCCGGGACAGATACGCAGTATTTT.

The chain is built from TRBV6-6 and TRBJ2-3, with 7 bases aligning to TRBD1. V gave up 7 bases and J gave up 5 bases; unmatched junction bases: 6. The germline CDR1 and CDR2 sequences are MNHNY and SVGAGI (reference sequence). The CDR3 sequence is 13 residues long. CDR3 bases: TGTGCCAGCATCCGTAGACAGGGAGATACGCAGTATTTT. This translates into CASIRRQGDTQYF.

This clonotype was seen many times. This sequence joins TRBV5-1 and TRBJ1-6; possibly TRBD1 for D (5 bases). CDR3 size: 13 residues. Between the trimmed V and J ends, which lost 1 base and 6 bases, there was a span of 5 bases. Germline loops: CDR1 SGHRS, CDR2 YFSETQ. This CDR3 is CASSLQGNSPLHF. CDR3 in DNA: TGCGCCAGCAGCTTGCAGGGTAATTCACCCCTCCACTTT.

This clonotype was observed at least ten times. J is TRBJ2-1 and V is TRBV2, with 13 bases fitting TRBD2. The CDR3 runs 16 residues. The V gene's germline CDR1 is SNHLY and CDR2 FYNNEI. After removal of 4 bases from V and 6 bases from J, the junction contained 6 bases not matched to a gene. The DNA of the CDR3 is TGTGCCAGCAGTGGCCCAGGACTAGCGGGAGCCAATGAGCAGTTCTTC. As protein: CASSGPGLAGANEQFF. The entire variable domain, with the rest obtained from reference TRBV2 and TRBJ2-1, is as follows: EPEVTQTPSHQVTQMGQEVILRCVPISNHLYFYWYRQILGQKVEFLVSFYNNEISEKSEIFDDQFSVERPDGSNFTLKIRSTKLEDSAMYFCASSGPGLAGANEQFFGPGTRLTVL.

The V call is TRBV7-2, the J call TRBJ2-3, with D maybe TRBD2 (6 bases). CDR3 length equals 14 residues. V lost 4 bases and J 2 bases, leaving 10 bases between the germline ends. Germline CDR1 is SGHTA and CDR2 is FQGNSA. CDR3 DNA sequence: TGTGCCAGCAGCTACCCGGGACTCACAGATACGCAGTATTTT. Its translation is CASSYPGLTDTQYF.

This chain joins TRBV10-3 and TRBJ1-5; D uncertain. Germline loops: CDR1 ENHRY, CDR2 SYGVKD. V was cut by 0 bases and J by 6 bases, with 3 bases left in between. CDR3 length: 12 amino acids. The CDR3 region is CAISESTQPQHF. The DNA for the CDR3 is TGTGCCATCAGTGAGTCGACTCAGCCCCAGCATTTT.

Regarding this clonotype: A much larger clone is a single base away; this may be a read error. Here the CDR3 omits its conserved ending phenylalanine or tryptophan, so a read error is the likely source. The CDR3 sequence is CASSQDYASEQPRGNTIYL. The CDR3 nucleotides are TGTGCCAGCAGCCAAGACTACGCTTCTGAGCAGCCCCGGGGAAACACCATATATCTT. This rearrangement joins TRBV3-1 to TRBJ1-3; D is ambiguous. V lost 0 bases and J 4 bases, leaving 22 bases between the germline ends. Germline V gene lookup returns CDR1 LGHDT and CDR2 YNNKEL (reference sequence). The CDR3 is 19 amino acids.

This clonotype was recorded at least ten times. V is TRBV5-6 and J is TRBJ2-3; D is ambiguous. V dropped 1 base and J dropped 2 bases, with 5 bases sitting between them. Germline V CDR1 and CDR2: SGHDT, YYEEEE. The CDR3 is 13 amino acids. The CDR3 sequence: CASSLTPTDTQYF. CDR3 bases: TGTGCCAGCAGCTTGACCCCCACAGATACGCAGTATTTT. The full variable domain, completed using reference TRBV5-6 and TRBJ2-3, is DAGVTQSPTHLIKTRGQQVTLRCSPKSGHDTVSWYQQALGQGPQFIFQYYEEEERQRGNFPDRFSGHQFPNYSSELNVNALLLGDSALYLCASSLTPTDTQYFGPGTRLTVL.